The clone carrying this T cell receptor beta chain is a singleton in its sample. What it recognizes is unknown. The library was built from roughly 400 ng RNA with molecular barcoded adaptors for alpha/delta and beta/gamma chains. MiXCR was run by TCRdb on the reads, yielding one entry per CDR3 protein. The sample records 100,000 to 150,000 distinct CDR3 sequences, less than 15% being singletons. J was trimmed by 5 bases and V by 3 bases; bases with no gene match: 7. This CDR3 contains 14 residues. Germline CDR1 is LGHDT and CDR2 is YNNKEL (reference sequence). The data belong to a study of read filtering for tumor transcriptome and immune sequencing. The overall study: DNase treatment preceded whole-transcriptome library preparation. General study points: Dropping single-read clonotypes raised IR-seq and RNA-seq shared-clonotype correlation. Around 85% of IR-seq clonotypes had one read, totaling about 3.3% of reads; RNA-seq: 74.6% and 44.6%.

Bone marrow was sampled from every patient at the time of active disease. This chain uses TRBV3-1 with TRBJ2-7; 7 positions agree with TRBD2. The origin of this receptor is a donor aged 40 or over with multiple myeloma. The sequencing sample was made of a population of CD138-negative cells sorted from bone marrow. CDR3 region: CASSHRGRGHEQYF. CDR3 nucleotides: TGTGCCAGCAGCCACCGCGGGAGAGGCCACGAGCAGTACTTC.